This is a list of T cell receptor beta chains from one sample in a study of shared clonotypes between healthy human individuals. The method was immunoSEQ multiplex PCR; TCRdb's version includes in-frame clones alone and lacks a portion of them. Counted here are about 1 million clones, about 77% occurring once; the ten biggest clones make up approximately 1.5%. The sample comprised memory CD4+ T cells sorted from blood. Source of these receptors: a young man in good health. The CDR3 runs from the conserved cysteine through the conserved F or W. The order of the fields is D gene, V gene, clone size, J gene, CDR3 protein, CDR3 DNA. D genes are given only for firm matches. Clone size is given for some rows only: seen once, a few or many times, or a class if the clone is expanded.

D: TRBD2; V: TRBV7-2; size: NA; J: TRBJ2-3; CDR3: CASSLYSSGSGSDTQYF; DNA: TGTGCCAGCAGCTTATATTCTAGCGGGAGTGGGTCAGATACGCAGTATTTT
D: TRBD2; V: TRBV9; size: NA; J: TRBJ2-1; CDR3: CASSAASGGDNEQFF; DNA: TGTGCCAGCAGCGCAGCTAGCGGGGGGGACAATGAGCAGTTCTTC
D: TRBD2; V: TRBV10-3; size: NA; J: TRBJ2-5; CDR3: CAISESGGASVTQYF; DNA: TGTGCCATCAGTGAGTCGGGAGGGGCCTCCGTGACCCAGTACTTC
D: TRBD1; V: TRBV6-6; size: NA; J: TRBJ1-1; CDR3: CASSYWGQSTNTEAFF; DNA: TGTGCCAGCAGTTATTGGGGACAGTCAACGAACACTGAAGCTTTCTTT
D: TRBD2; V: TRBV27; size: NA; J: TRBJ2-7; CDR3: CASSAARTGTKLDEQYF; DNA: TGTGCCAGCAGTGCAGCACGGACGGGGACTAAGCTCGACGAGCAGTACTTC
D: TRBD2; V: TRBV11-2; size: NA; J: TRBJ2-5; CDR3: CASSLTASGSFETQYF; DNA: TGTGCCAGCAGCTTAACTGCTAGCGGGAGTTTTGAGACCCAGTACTTC
D: TRBD1; V: TRBV6-5; size: NA; J: TRBJ1-6; CDR3: CASSSGQGGSPLHF; DNA: TGTGCCAGCAGTTCGGGACAGGGCGGTTCACCCCTCCACTTT
D: TRBD2; V: TRBV19; size: NA; J: TRBJ2-1; CDR3: CASSWSGGAGNEQFF; DNA: TGTGCCAGTAGTTGGAGCGGGGGGGCCGGGAATGAGCAGTTCTTC
D: TRBD1; V: TRBV5-1; size: NA; J: TRBJ2-5; CDR3: CASSSPDRGGETQYF; DNA: TGCGCCAGCAGCTCGCCGGACAGGGGAGGAGAGACCCAGTACTTC
D: NA; V: TRBV5-6; size: once; J: TRBJ1-1; CDR3: CASSPSREGTEAFF; DNA: TGTGCCAGCAGCCCTAGCCGGGAGGGAACTGAAGCTTTCTTT
D: TRBD1; V: TRBV19; size: few; J: TRBJ1-2; CDR3: CASSETGSYGYTF; DNA: TGTGCCAGTAGTGAGACAGGGAGCTATGGCTACACCTTC
D: TRBD1; V: TRBV6-1; size: once; J: TRBJ2-1; CDR3: CASDRDRGYNEQFF; DNA: TGTGCCAGTGATCGGGACAGGGGATACAATGAGCAGTTCTTC
D: TRBD1; V: TRBV30; size: NA; J: TRBJ1-1; CDR3: CAWSNPARGRTEAFF; DNA: TGTGCCTGGAGTAATCCTGCCAGGGGGCGCACTGAAGCTTTCTTT
D: NA; V: TRBV2; size: NA; J: TRBJ2-4; CDR3: CASSPTLYIQYF; DNA: TGTGCCAGCAGCCCGACACTTTACATTCAGTACTTC
D: TRBD1; V: TRBV7-3; size: NA; J: TRBJ1-5; CDR3: CASSSPGQGIGNQPQHF; DNA: TGTGCCAGCAGCTCGCCGGGACAGGGGATAGGAAATCAGCCCCAGCATTTT
D: NA; V: TRBV19; size: NA; J: TRBJ1-5; CDR3: CASSIVITDNQPQHF; DNA: TGTGCCAGTAGTATAGTAATAACAGACAATCAGCCCCAGCATTTT
D: TRBD1; V: TRBV6-5; size: many; J: TRBJ1-6; CDR3: CASSYGQGLGSPLHF; DNA: TGTGCCAGCAGTTACGGACAGGGGCTTGGGTCACCCCTCCACTTT